The 16 T cell receptor beta chains listed next were all sequenced from one sample in a study of Ad26.COV2.S vaccination and SARS-CoV-2 variants. Some clones are missing from TCRdb's copy, which holds only in-frame ones; the method was immunoSEQ multiplex PCR. The top ten clones hold 2.5% to 3.5% of a sample with about 280,000 clones, around 87% of them seen once. Stated treatment: roughly 18 received Ad26.COV2.S at low or high dose, single or two shots; several received placebo; per-sample allocation not given. Sampling happened 63 days after the first vaccine or placebo injection. The specimen comprised peripheral blood, sampled in a trial of Ad26.COV2.S vaccine versus placebo. The source is a person between 18 and 65 years old who received the Ad26.COV2.S COVID-19 vaccine or a placebo.

V and J are TRBV18 and TRBJ2-5; 7 bases map to TRBD1. This CDR3 has 15 residues. With 5 bases clipped from V and 0 bases from J, the junction kept 6 bases outside the gene matches. Germline V gene sequence: CDR1 KGHSH, CDR2 LQKENI. CDR3 DNA sequence: TGTGCCAGCTCATCCATGACAGGGTACCAAGAGACCCAGTACTTC. Protein sequence: CASSSMTGYQETQYF. Using reference TRBV18 and TRBJ2-5 for the parts outside the CDR3, the full variable domain is NAGVMQNPRHLVRRRGQEARLRCSPMKGHSHVYWYRQLPEEGLKFMVYLQKENIIDESGMPKERFSAEFPKEGPSILRIQQVVRGDSAAYFCASSSMTGYQETQYFGPGTRLLVL.

The chain is built from TRBV6-1 and TRBJ1-1; D gene ambiguous. Trimming left V 2 bases short and J 10 bases short, with 5 bases between. The CDR3 sequence is 10 residues long. The germline gives CDR1 MNHNS, CDR2 SASEGT. Here the CDR3 reads CASSEPRAFF. For the CDR3, the DNA is TGTGCCAGCAGTGAACCGAGAGCTTTCTTT.

The gene calls are TRBV4-1 and TRBJ2-7, with TRBD2 as a possible D gene (6 bases). Germline CDR1 and CDR2: MGHRA and YSYEKL. This CDR3 has 15 amino acids. V was clipped by 4 bases and J by 3 bases, with 16 bases between them. Here the CDR3 DNA reads TGCGCCAGCAGCCCCCTCGGGACTGCCGACTACGAGCAGTACTTC. Its protein product is CASSPLGTADYEQYF.

The chain uses TRBV18 and TRBJ1-4; 7 nucleotides match TRBD1. J lost 4 bases, V lost 0 bases, and 5 bases had no gene match. From germline, CDR1 is KGHSH and CDR2 LQKENI. The CDR3 consists of 16 residues. CDR3 region: CASSPPGTAYNEKLFF. CDR3 sequence (DNA): TGTGCCAGCTCACCACCGGGGACAGCCTATAATGAAAAACTGTTTTTT. The full variable domain, completed using reference TRBV18 and TRBJ1-4, is NAGVMQNPRHLVRRRGQEARLRCSPMKGHSHVYWYRQLPEEGLKFMVYLQKENIIDESGMPKERFSAEFPKEGPSILRIQQVVRGDSAAYFCASSPPGTAYNEKLFFGSGTQLSVL.

This clone was detected a few times. The chain links TRBV10-3 to TRBJ1-1; D unresolved. This CDR3 contains 13 residues. The V and J ends lost 3 bases and 10 bases respectively, with 15 bases between them. Germline V gene lookup returns CDR1 ENHRY and CDR2 SYGVKD. CDR3 in DNA: TGTGCCATCAGTGATCAGGTTAATGTGCGAGCTTTCTTT. Encoded protein: CAISDQVNVRAFF.

The gene calls are TRBV7-2 and TRBJ1-2; a weak D match, TRBD1 (6 bases). Germline CDR1 and CDR2: SGHTA and FQGNSA. V shed 1 base and J shed 7 bases, with 13 bases lying between them. This CDR3 has 14 residues. CDR3 DNA sequence: TGTGCCAGCAGCTTAGAGGGGGGCGCGAGTGGCTACACCTTC. This translates into CASSLEGGASGYTF.

V and J are TRBV5-1 and TRBJ1-4, with D possibly matching TRBD1 (5 bases). The germline CDR1 and CDR2 sequences are SGHRS and YFSETQ. The germline V and J ends were trimmed by 4 bases and 0 bases, with 16 bases remaining between them. The CDR3 totals 17 residues. In nucleotides, the CDR3 is TGCGCCAGCAGCAAAACACCACAGACAGCAACTAATGAAAAACTGTTTTTT. It codes for CASSKTPQTATNEKLFF.

CDR3 in amino acids: CASTRRPGELFF. The CDR3, as DNA: TGTGCCAGTACCCGCCGCCCCGGGGAGCTGTTTTTT. The genes are TRBV19 and TRBJ2-2; no clear D. The germline CDR1 and CDR2 sequences are LNHDA and SQIVND (reference sequence). The CDR3 runs 12 residues. Deletions cut 7 bases from V and 6 bases from J, with 9 bases between. Using reference TRBV19 and TRBJ2-2 for the parts outside the CDR3, the full variable domain is DGGITQSPKYLFRKEGQNVTLSCEQNLNHDAMYWYRQDPGQGLRLIYYSQIVNDFQKGDIAEGYSVSREKKESFPLTVTSAQKNPTAFYLCASTRRPGELFFGEGSRLTVL.

This sequence joins TRBV5-6 and TRBJ1-1; 8 bases line up with TRBD1. The trim removed 5 bases at V and 4 bases at J, leaving 7 bases unmatched. Germline CDR1 is SGHDT and CDR2 is YYEEEE. The CDR3 spans 14 residues. The CDR3 DNA reads as TGTGCCAGCAGTTCCCGGGACAGGCCCACTGAAGCTTTCTTT. As protein: CASSSRDRPTEAFF.

The rearrangement joins TRBV11-2 to TRBJ2-7; TRBD1 matches at 12 bases. V dropped 5 bases and J dropped 5; count of bases not matched to a gene: 4. CDR3 length equals 14 residues. Germline V gene sequence: CDR1 SGHAT, CDR2 FQNNGV. This CDR3 reads CASSRDRGRDEQYF. In DNA, the CDR3 is TGTGCCAGCAGCCGGGACAGGGGGCGCGACGAGCAGTACTTC.

The genes are TRBV11-2 and TRBJ2-7, with D perhaps matching TRBD2 (6 bases). This CDR3 has 15 amino acids. Per germline, CDR1 SGHAT and CDR2 FQNNGV. With 0 bases removed from V and 3 bases from J, the gap between germline ends came to 12 bases. The CDR3 loop is CASSLERRGDYEQYF. The CDR3 DNA follows: TGTGCCAGCAGCTTAGAGAGGAGGGGAGACTACGAGCAGTACTTC.

This chain joins TRBV7-2 and TRBJ2-1; D gene uncertain. The CDR3 totals 12 residues. With 3 bases removed from V and 5 bases from J, the gap between germline ends came to 5 bases. Per the germline V gene, CDR1 is SGHTA and CDR2 is FQGNSA. CDR3 sequence reads: CASSFIDNEQFF. CDR3 sequence (DNA): TGTGCCAGCAGCTTCATAGACAATGAGCAGTTCTTC.

The rearrangement uses TRBV6-6 and TRBJ1-1; D uncertain. This CDR3 has 14 residues. The germline V gene has CDR1 MNHNY and CDR2 SVGAGI (reference sequence). With 2 bases removed from V and 0 bases from J, the gap between germline ends came to 7 bases. CDR3 residues: CASSYRQLNTEAFF. In DNA form, the CDR3 reads TGTGCCAGCAGTTACCGACAATTGAACACTGAAGCTTTCTTT.

This sequence joins TRBV11-3 and TRBJ2-5; D is unclear. Germline V lookup: CDR1 SGHNT, CDR2 YENEEA. CDR3 size: 14 residues. The germline V and J ends were trimmed by 3 bases and 2 bases, with 10 bases remaining between them. CDR3: CASSFPVGQETQYF. CDR3 sequence (DNA): TGTGCCAGCAGCTTCCCCGTGGGTCAAGAGACCCAGTACTTC.

This rearrangement joins TRBV12-5 to TRBJ1-1, with 7 bases aligning to TRBD1. Germline lookup yields CDR1 LGHNT and CDR2 FRNRAP. J lost 0 bases, V lost 4 bases, and 2 bases had no gene match. The CDR3 totals 14 residues. The CDR3 sequence: CASGSTGLNTEAFF. CDR3 sequence (DNA): TGTGCTAGTGGTTCGACAGGGCTGAACACTGAAGCTTTCTTT.

This CDR3 is CASRGTGVNSPLHF. Written as DNA, the CDR3 is TGCGCCAGCAGGGGGACAGGGGTTAATTCACCCCTCCACTTT. The chain uses TRBV5-1 and TRBJ1-6, with 10 bases identical to TRBD1. The J segment lost 6 bases and the V segment lost 5 bases, leaving 2 bases of the junction unmatched. CDR1 and CDR2 (germline): SGHRS, YFSETQ. The CDR3 extends over 14 amino acids.